Presented here are 16 T cell receptor beta chains from one specimen sequenced in a study of blood T cell repertoires in COVID-19. The method was immunoSEQ multiplex PCR; TCRdb's version includes in-frame clones alone and lacks a portion of them. The table shows about 160,000 clones, with 79% occurring only once. The sample taken for sequencing was peripheral blood. The receptor source for this set is a woman in her sixties with COVID-19, enrolled during active disease.

This rearrangement joins TRBV3-1 (or the pseudogene TRBV3-2) to TRBJ1-2; possible D gene TRBD1, 5 bases. The CDR3 runs to 13 residues. In germline, CDR1 is LGHDT, CDR2 YNNKEL (reference sequence). V gave up 0 bases and J gave up 7 bases, with 9 bases separating them. The chain's CDR3 is CASSQDWDFGYTF. CDR3 DNA sequence: TGTGCCAGCAGCCAAGATTGGGACTTTGGCTACACCTTC.

This clone was seen a handful of times. This chain joins TRBV21-1 and TRBJ1-1; the table's TRBD1 call for D was not verified on the DNA. TRBV21-1 is a listed pseudogene. This CDR3 is built from 18 residues. The CDR3 sequence: CASSKGQPREYVNTEAFF. The CDR3 DNA is TGTGCCAGCAGCAAAGGGCAGCCCAGGGAATATGTGAACACTGAAGCTTTCTTT.

This clone has a single count. V usage is TRBV6-5 and J usage is TRBJ2-3, with 8 nucleotides matching TRBD2. The CDR3 spans 16 residues. Trimming at V came to 4 bases and at J to 3 bases, leaving 9 bases not matched to a gene. Germline V gene data show CDR1 as MNHEY and CDR2 as SVGAGI. CDR3 in DNA: TGTGCCAGCAGTTCCTCCGGGACTAGGCTAACAGATACGCAGTATTTT. This codes for CASSSSGTRLTDTQYF.

The V gene is TRBV2, the J gene TRBJ2-7, with D perhaps TRBD1 (6 bases). Deletions cut 10 bases from V and 9 bases from J, with 22 bases between. The CDR3 spans 13 residues. Germline CDR1 and CDR2: SNHLY and FYNNEI. The CDR3 DNA sequence: TGTGCCACCCGAGAAGACAGGCGTGTCGTGCAGTACTTC. It encodes CATREDRRVVQYF. The full variable domain, in which reference TRBV2 and TRBJ2-7 provide the parts outside the CDR3, is EPEVTQTPSHQVTQMGQEVILRCVPISNHLYFYWYRQILGQKVEFLVSFYNNEISEKSEIFDDQFSVERPDGSNFTLKIRSTKLEDSAMYFCATREDRRVVQYFGPGTRLTVT.

The rearrangement links TRBV7-2 to TRBJ2-4; no clear D. V was cut by 1 base and J by 0 bases, with 10 bases left in between. Germline loops: CDR1 SGHTA, CDR2 FQGNSA. This CDR3 comprises 16 residues. CDR3: CASSLVATGAKNIQYF. CDR3 DNA sequence: TGTGCCAGCAGCTTAGTGGCCACGGGAGCCAAAAACATTCAGTACTTC.

This clone was detected once. The chain joins TRBV12-3 or TRBV12-4 to TRBJ2-1; D not certain. V gave up 5 bases and J gave up 8 bases, with 10 bases separating them. This CDR3 contains 12 residues. CDR3 sequence: CASSHGQDEQFF. CDR3 nucleotide sequence: TGTGCCAGCAGTCATGGGCAGGATGAGCAGTTCTTC.

The rearrangement joins TRBV7-9 to TRBJ1-4, with 10 bases fitting TRBD1. There are 15 residues in the CDR3. J gave up 7 bases and V 6 bases, and 8 bases lay outside the gene matches. Germline CDR1 and CDR2: SEHNR and FQNEAQ (reference sequence). The CDR3 DNA is TGTGCCAGCAGTTTCGACAGGGGGCAGGGTGAAAAACTGTTTTTT. It yields the protein CASSFDRGQGEKLFF. Based on the CDR3 plus reference TRBV7-9 and TRBJ1-4, the full variable domain is DTGVSQNPRHKITKRGQNVTFRCDPISEHNRLYWYRQTLGQGPEFLTYFQNEAQLEKSRLLSDRFSAERPKGSFSTLEIQRTEQGDSAMYLCASSFDRGQGEKLFFGSGTQLSVL.

This chain joins TRBV7-3 and TRBJ1-2; possible D gene TRBD1, 5 bases. Per the germline V gene, CDR1 is SGHTA and CDR2 is FQGTGA. This CDR3 contains 13 residues. V was pared by 8 bases and J by 4 bases, with 14 bases between. This CDR3 reads CASRAGGFYGYTF. The CDR3, as DNA: TGTGCCAGCCGAGCCGGGGGTTTCTATGGCTACACCTTC.

V and J are TRBV11-2 and TRBJ2-2; 10 bases fit TRBD2. The CDR3 totals 17 residues. Germline V CDR1 and CDR2: SGHAT, FQNNGV. V dropped 2 bases and J dropped 7; count of bases not matched to a gene: 10. CDR3 amino acids: CASSLYRLAGVGGELFF. CDR3 nucleotides: TGTGCCAGCAGCTTATATCGGCTAGCGGGAGTGGGCGGGGAGCTGTTTTTT.

The chain is built from TRBV11-2 and TRBJ1-6; D is perhaps TRBD1 (5 bases). The germline gives CDR1 SGHAT, CDR2 FQNNGV. The V end lost 1 base, the J end lost 7 bases, and 14 bases lay between the germline ends. The length of the CDR3 is 16 residues. CDR3 in DNA: TGTGCCAGCAGCTTAGTCACGGGCCGGGGGAATTCACCCCTCCACTTT. As protein: CASSLVTGRGNSPLHF.

The V call is TRBV28, the J call TRBJ1-5; 7 bases line up with TRBD1. The CDR3 sequence is 18 residues long. Germline CDR1 is MDHEN and CDR2 is SYDVKM. After removal of 2 bases from V and 6 bases from J, the junction contained 16 bases not matched to a gene. As DNA, the CDR3 is TGTGCCAGCAGTTTACAAGGGGGAGGCAGGGGGTATGCTCAGCCCCAGCATTTT. It yields the protein CASSLQGGGRGYAQPQHF. The entire variable domain, with the rest obtained from reference TRBV28 and TRBJ1-5, is as follows: DVKVTQSSRYLVKRTGEKVFLECVQDMDHENMFWYRQDPGLGLRLIYFSYDVKMKEKGDIPEGYSVSREKKERFSLILESASTNQTSMYLCASSLQGGGRGYAQPQHFGDGTRLSIL.

This clone was seen more than once but under ten times. This chain uses TRBV6-6 with TRBJ1-5; no clear D. The V end lost 7 bases, the J end lost 3 bases, and 13 bases lay between the germline ends. The CDR3 sequence is 14 residues long. Germline V gives CDR1 MNHNY, CDR2 SVGAGI (reference sequence). This chain's CDR3 is CASMPATSNQPQHF. Here the CDR3 DNA reads TGTGCCAGCATGCCCGCGACTTCCAATCAGCCCCAGCATTTT.

The chain employs TRBV4-3 and TRBJ1-2; unclear D gene. Per the germline V gene, CDR1 is LGHNA and CDR2 is YSLEER. V was pared by 4 bases and J by 0 bases, with 12 bases between. This CDR3 region has 15 residues. This CDR3 reads CASSRNRDSNYGYTF. The CDR3 DNA sequence: TGCGCCAGCAGCCGCAACAGAGATTCTAACTATGGCTACACCTTC.

The chain links TRBV11-2 to TRBJ1-1; D might be TRBD1 (6 bases). The CDR3 has 17 amino acids. CDR1 is SGHAT, CDR2 FQNNGV, per germline. Trimming removed 0 bases at V and 0 bases at J, with 14 bases between. CDR3 protein: CASSLDRTVGLNTEAFF. In DNA form, the CDR3 reads TGTGCCAGCAGCTTAGATAGGACAGTGGGGTTGAACACTGAAGCTTTCTTT.

The chain couples TRBV20-1 to TRBJ2-2; D is undetermined. The length of the CDR3 is 13 residues. V was cut by 3 bases and J by 5 bases, with 10 bases left in between. Per germline, CDR1 DFQATT and CDR2 SNEGSKA (reference sequence). The CDR3 coding sequence is TGCAGTGCTAGTCGGAGTGAAACCGGGGAGCTGTTTTTT. Amino acids: CSASRSETGELFF.

The chain joins TRBV24-1 to TRBJ2-1; TRBD1 might be the D (5 bases). The CDR3 is made up of 15 amino acids. Germline CDR1 is KGHDR and CDR2 is SFDVKD. The V gene lost 6 bases and the J gene lost 7 bases, with 18 bases spanning the gap. CDR3 DNA sequence: TGTGCCACCAGTTTCGGACACGGGCGGTTGAATGAGCAGTTCTTC. It yields the protein CATSFGHGRLNEQFF.